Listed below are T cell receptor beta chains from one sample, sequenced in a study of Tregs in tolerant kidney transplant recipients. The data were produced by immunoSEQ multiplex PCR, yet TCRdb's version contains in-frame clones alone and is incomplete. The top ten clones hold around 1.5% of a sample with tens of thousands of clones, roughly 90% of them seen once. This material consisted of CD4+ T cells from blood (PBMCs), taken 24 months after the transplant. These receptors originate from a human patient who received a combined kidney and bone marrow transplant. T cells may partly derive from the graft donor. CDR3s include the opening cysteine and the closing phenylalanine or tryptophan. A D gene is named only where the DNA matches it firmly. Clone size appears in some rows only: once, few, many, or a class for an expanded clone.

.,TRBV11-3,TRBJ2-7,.,CASSLELYEQYF,TGTGCCAGCAGCTTAGAACTCTACGAGCAGTACTTC
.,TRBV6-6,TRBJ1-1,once,CASSYQDFGQNTEAFF,TGTGCCAGCAGTTACCAGGATTTTGGACAAAACACTGAAGCTTTCTTT
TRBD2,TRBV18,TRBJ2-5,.,CASSPLAGEGNQYF,TGTGCCAGCTCACCACTAGCGGGAGAGGGTAACCAGTACTTC
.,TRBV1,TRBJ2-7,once,CTSSQETAPGLAGEKTYEQYF,TGCACCAGCAGCCAGGAAACAGCCCCGGGACTAGCGGGAGAAAAGACCTACGAGCAGTACTTC
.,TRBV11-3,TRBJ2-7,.,CASSFLGRTSYEQYF,TGTGCCAGCAGCTTTTTGGGGCGGACCTCCTACGAGCAGTACTTC
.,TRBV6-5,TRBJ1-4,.,CASRPGLHGEKLFF,TGTGCCAGCAGACCGGGACTCCACGGAGAAAAACTGTTTTTT
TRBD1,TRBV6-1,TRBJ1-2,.,CASIVSGQGSRGYTF,TGTGCCAGCATAGTCTCGGGACAGGGGTCGCGTGGCTACACCTTC
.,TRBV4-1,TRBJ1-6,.,CASRRDPGQLNSPLHF,TGCGCCAGCAGACGAGACCCGGGACAACTAAATTCACCCCTCCACTTT
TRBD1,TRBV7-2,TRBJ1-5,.,CASSLDRGEFQPQHF,TGTGCCAGCAGCCTAGACAGGGGGGAGTTTCAGCCCCAGCATTTT
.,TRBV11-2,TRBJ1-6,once,CASSSVRSGIPLHF,TGTGCCAGCAGCTCCGTACGTTCAGGAATTCCCCTCCACTTT
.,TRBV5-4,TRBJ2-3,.,CASSLALAGDTQYF,TGTGCCAGCAGCTTGGCTCTGGCGGGAGATACGCAGTATTTT
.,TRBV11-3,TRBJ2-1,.,CASSPGRGSYNEQFF,TGTGCCAGCAGCCCCGGCAGGGGATCCTACAATGAGCAGTTCTTC
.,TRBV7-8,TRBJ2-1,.,CASRLDRNNEQFF,TGTGCCAGCAGACTCGACAGGAACAATGAGCAGTTCTTC
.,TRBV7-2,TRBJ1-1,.,CASSLDRNTEAFF,TGTGCCAGCAGCTTAGACAGGAACACTGAAGCTTTCTTT
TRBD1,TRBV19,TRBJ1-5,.,CASSAPGQGSMAQHF,TGTGCCAGTAGTGCTCCGGGACAGGGAAGTATGGCCCAGCATTTT
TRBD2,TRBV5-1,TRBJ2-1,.,CASSLDGTSYDEQFF,TGCGCCAGCAGCTTGGATGGGACTAGCTATGATGAGCAGTTCTTC
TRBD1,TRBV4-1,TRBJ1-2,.,CASSHYIGGDYGYTF,TGCGCCAGCAGCCATTACATAGGGGGCGACTATGGCTACACCTTC
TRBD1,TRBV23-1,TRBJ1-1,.,CASSHPLTGGTEAFF,TGCGCCAGCAGTCACCCCCTGACAGGGGGCACTGAAGCTTTCTTT
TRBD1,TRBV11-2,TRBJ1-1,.,CASSSLWDREGEAFF,TGTGCCAGCAGCTCTCTATGGGACAGGGAAGGTGAAGCTTTCTTT
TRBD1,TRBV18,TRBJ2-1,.,CASSEGQSSYNEQFF,TGTGCCAGCTCTGAGGGACAGAGCTCCTACAATGAGCAGTTCTTC
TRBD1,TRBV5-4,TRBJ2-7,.,CASSQEDRGAYEQYF,TGTGCCAGCAGCCAAGAGGACAGGGGCGCCTACGAGCAGTACTTC
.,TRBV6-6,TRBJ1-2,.,CASSYGSYGYTF,TGTGCCAGCAGTTATGGGAGCTATGGCTACACCTTC
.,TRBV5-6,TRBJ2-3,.,CASSRGPGADTQYF,TGTGCCAGCAGCAGGGGGCCGGGGGCAGATACGCAGTATTTT
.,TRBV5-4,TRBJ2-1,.,CASSLDLAREQFF,TGTGCCAGCAGCTTGGATCTCGCGAGAGAGCAGTTCTTC
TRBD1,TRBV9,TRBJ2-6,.,CASSVAGQGFGANVLTF,TGTGCCAGCAGCGTAGCTGGACAGGGTTTTGGGGCCAACGTCCTGACTTTC
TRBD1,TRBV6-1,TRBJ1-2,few,CASSEGGQSNYGYTF,TGTGCCAGCAGTGAAGGGGGACAGTCCAACTATGGCTACACCTTC
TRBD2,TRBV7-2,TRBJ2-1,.,CASSRTGTSGSPYNEQFF,TGCGCCAGCAGCCGAACTGGGACTAGCGGGAGTCCTTACAATGAGCAGTTCTTC
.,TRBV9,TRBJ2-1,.,CASSVPRDRPPEGNEQFF,TGTGCCAGCAGCGTCCCCCGCGACAGACCACCGGAGGGCAATGAGCAGTTCTTC
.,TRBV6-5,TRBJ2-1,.,CASRAAAGDYNEQFF,TGTGCCAGCCGCGCCGCGGCAGGGGATTACAATGAGCAGTTCTTC
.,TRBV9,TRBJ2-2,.,CASSRGANTGELFF,TGTGCCAGCAGCCGGGGGGCCAACACCGGGGAGCTGTTTTTT
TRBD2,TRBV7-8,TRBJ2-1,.,CASSSQRGYNEQFF,TGTGCCAGCAGCTCCCAGCGGGGGTACAATGAGCAGTTCTTC
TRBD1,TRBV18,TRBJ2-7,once,CASSPPTGYQQYF,TGTGCCAGCTCACCACCGACAGGGTACCAGCAGTACTTC
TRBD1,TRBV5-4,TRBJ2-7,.,CASSLPGQVTYEQYF,TGTGCCAGCAGCCTTCCGGGACAGGTCACCTACGAGCAGTACTTC
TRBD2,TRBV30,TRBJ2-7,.,CAWSVSSTSGITDEQYF,TGTGCCTGGAGTGTTTCCTCGACTAGCGGGATAACCGACGAGCAGTACTTC
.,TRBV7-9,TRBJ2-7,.,CASSHRNQVPYEQYF,TGTGCCAGCAGCCATCGAAACCAGGTCCCGTACGAGCAGTACTTC
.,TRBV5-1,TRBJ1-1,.,CASRDGINEAFF,TGCGCCAGCAGGGACGGGATAAATGAAGCTTTCTTT
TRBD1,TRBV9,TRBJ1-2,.,CASSPTTGLYGYTF,TGTGCCAGCAGCCCCACGACAGGGCTATATGGCTACACCTTC
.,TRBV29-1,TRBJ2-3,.,CSVELGLASTDTQYF,TGCAGCGTTGAACTGGGGCTGGCTAGCACAGATACGCAGTATTTT
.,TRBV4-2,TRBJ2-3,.,CASSQDTRSGADTQYF,TGTGCCAGCAGCCAAGATACTAGGTCCGGGGCAGATACGCAGTATTTT
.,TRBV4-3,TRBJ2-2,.,CASSQVGRGSVFFTGELFF,TGCGCCAGCAGCCAAGTAGGGAGAGGCTCCGTATTTTTCACCGGGGAGCTGTTTTTT
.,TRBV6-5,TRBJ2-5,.,CASSTEETQYF,TGTGCCAGCTCGACAGAAGAGACCCAGTACTTC
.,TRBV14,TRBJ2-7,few,CASSHVSEQYF,TGTGCCAGCAGCCATGTCTCCGAGCAGTACTTC
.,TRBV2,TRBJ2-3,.,CASKSQVSTDTQYF,TGTGCCAGCAAGAGCCAAGTGAGCACAGATACGCAGTATTTT
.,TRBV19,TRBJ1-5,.,CASSIQGDQPQHF,TGTGCCAGTAGTATACAGGGTGATCAGCCCCAGCATTTT
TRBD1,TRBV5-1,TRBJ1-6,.,CASSLMGQGNSPLHF,TGCGCCAGCAGCTTGATGGGACAGGGGAATTCCCCCCTCCACTTT
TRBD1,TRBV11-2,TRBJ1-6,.,CASSWSTGNSPLHF,TGTGCCAGCAGCTGGTCGACAGGGAATTCACCCCTCCACTTT